The clone carrying this T cell receptor (beta chain) was found a few times. The antigen is undetermined. The CDR3 totals 15 residues. The germline gives CDR1 KGHSH, CDR2 LQKENI. Trimming removed 3 bases from V and 4 bases from J, with 16 bases in between. The sample comes from a study of response to subunit inactivated influenza vaccine. Whole-study findings and limits: The authors suggested that every seasonal influenza vaccination recruits few new T cells.

TCRdb ran MiXCR on the RT-PCR reads and lists one entry per CDR3 protein. The sample contains around 850,000 distinct CDR3 sequences, approximately 17% of which appear only once. V is TRBV18 and J is TRBJ2-7; D may be TRBD1 (5 bases). The sample here was PBMCs from blood, taken about 5 days after vaccination. The TCR originated in a man in his fifties or sixties who received an inactivated influenza vaccine. CDR3 DNA: TGTGCCAGCTCACCGGGTAGACAGCCATTGTACGAGCAGTACTTC. Residues: CASSPGRQPLYEQYF. The whole variable domain, remainder taken from reference TRBV18 and TRBJ2-7, is NAGVMQNPRHLVRRRGQEARLRCSPMKGHSHVYWYRQLPEEGLKFMVYLQKENIIDESGMPKERFSAEFPKEGPSILRIQQVVRGDSAAYFCASSPGRQPLYEQYFGPGTRLTVT.